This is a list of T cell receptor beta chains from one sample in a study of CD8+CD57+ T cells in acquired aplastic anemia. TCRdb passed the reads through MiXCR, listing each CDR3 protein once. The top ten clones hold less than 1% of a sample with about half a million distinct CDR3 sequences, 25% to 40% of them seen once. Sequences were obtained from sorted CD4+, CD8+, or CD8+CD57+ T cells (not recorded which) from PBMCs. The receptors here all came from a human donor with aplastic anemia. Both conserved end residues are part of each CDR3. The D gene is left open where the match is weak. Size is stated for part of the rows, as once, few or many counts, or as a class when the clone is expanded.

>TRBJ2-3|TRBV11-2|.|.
TGTGCCAGCAGCTCTCGGATCCAAACGGGCACAGATACGCAGTATTTT
CASSSRIQTGTDTQYF
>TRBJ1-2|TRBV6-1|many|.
TGTGCCAGCGCCATTGCACTACTCAACTATGGCTACACCTTC
CASAIALLNYGYTF
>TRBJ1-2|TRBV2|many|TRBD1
TGTGCCAGCAGCCCCGACAGGGACGGGGCTGGTGGCTACACCTTC
CASSPDRDGAGGYTF
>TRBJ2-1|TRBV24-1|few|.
TGTGCCACCAGTCCAGGAGGGAGGAGCTCCTACAATGAGCAGTTCTTC
CATSPGGRSSYNEQFF
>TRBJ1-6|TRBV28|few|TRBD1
TGTGCCAGCGGAGACAGGGGGCGTACACCCCTCCACTTT
CASGDRGRTPLHF
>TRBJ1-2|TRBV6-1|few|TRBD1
TGTGCCAGCAGACGTTCCGCCGGGACAGGCACGGCCTATGGCTACACCTTC
CASRRSAGTGTAYGYTF
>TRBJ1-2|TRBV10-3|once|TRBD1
TGTGCCATCAGTGAGACAGGGGGTGGCTACACCTTC
CAISETGGGYTF
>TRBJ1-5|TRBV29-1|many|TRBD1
TGCAGCGTTGACACAGGGGGTAGCAATCAGCCCCAGCATTTT
CSVDTGGSNQPQHF
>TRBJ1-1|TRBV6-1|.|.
TGTGCCAGCATCAGAAAGCAGCCCACTGAAGCTTTCTTT
CASIRKQPTEAFF
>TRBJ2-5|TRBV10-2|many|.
TGCGCCAGCAGTGAGTCGGACGGGAGAGTTGATGACGTGACCCAGTACTTC
CASSESDGRVDDVTQYF
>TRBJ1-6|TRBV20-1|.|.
TGCAGTGCTCTACCTCTATCTTCCACAGATTATAATTCACCCCTCCACTTT
CSALPLSSTDYNSPLHF
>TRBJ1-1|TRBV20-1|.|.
TGCAGTGCTAATTGGGACACCCCCGGGGCTTTCTTT
CSANWDTPGAFF
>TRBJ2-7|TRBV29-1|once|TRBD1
TGCAGCGGAATGCGGGACAGGACTTCCTACGAGCAGTACTTC
CSGMRDRTSYEQYF
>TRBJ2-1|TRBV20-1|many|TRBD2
TGCAGTGCTAGACTAGCGGGAGCCAATGAGCAGTTCTTC
CSARLAGANEQFF
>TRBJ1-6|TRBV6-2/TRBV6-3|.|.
TGTGCCAGCAGTTACGAGCCTATTGAGAATTCACCCCTCCACTTT
CASSYEPIENSPLHF